Below are 13 T cell receptor beta chains sequenced from a single sample in a study of blood T cell repertoires in COVID-19. The assay was immunoSEQ multiplex PCR, and TCRdb's table has in-frame clones only and misses some. The profile shows roughly 250,000 clones, around 89% of them singletons. Specimen: PBMCs or T cells enriched from blood (not recorded which). The receptors were gathered from a man aged 45-60 years who had been exposed to COVID-19.

The rearrangement links TRBV21-1 to TRBJ1-1; the D call of TRBD1 is as the table states it, not checked on the DNA. TRBV21-1 is a documented pseudogene. The CDR3 runs to 17 residues. CDR3 in amino acids: CASSLPGTGGGGTEAFF. The DNA of the CDR3 is TGTGCCAGCAGCCTCCCCGGGACAGGGGGCGGGGGAACTGAAGCTTTCTTT.

This clone was recorded a few times. This chain uses TRBV23-1 with TRBJ2-7, with TRBD2 as a possible D gene (6 bases). TRBV23-1 is designated an ORF whose function remains uncertain. This CDR3 spans 17 amino acids. V shed 4 bases and J shed 0 bases, with 19 bases lying between them. CDR3 sequence (DNA): TGCGCCAGCAGTCCGGAATTGACGGACGGGAGCTCCTACGAGCAGTACTTC. Translation: CASSPELTDGSSYEQYF.

The J gene is TRBJ2-1, the V gene TRBV11-2; perhaps TRBD2 as D (5 bases). CDR1 SGHAT and CDR2 FQNNGV come from the germline V gene. The CDR3 covers 13 residues. Trimming took off 4 bases at V and 6 bases at J, with 10 bases between the two ends. The CDR3 reads CASSSGLVNEQFF. DNA for the CDR3: TGTGCCAGCAGCTCTGGACTCGTCAATGAGCAGTTCTTC.

The J gene is TRBJ1-5, the V gene TRBV28, with D maybe TRBD1 (5 bases). The germline gives CDR1 MDHEN, CDR2 SYDVKM. CDR3 length: 12 residues. V dropped 10 bases and J dropped 7 bases, with 14 bases sitting between them. The CDR3: CATAGWGQPQHF. CDR3 sequence (DNA): TGTGCCACCGCAGGTTGGGGCCAGCCCCAGCATTTT.

This chain joins TRBV6-5 and TRBJ1-4, with 9 bases matching TRBD1. The CDR3 runs to 15 residues. Germline values: CDR1 MNHEY, CDR2 SVGAGI. Unmatched junction bases numbered 4, after V lost 8 bases and J lost 0 bases. CDR3 region: CASGGQGATNEKLFF. For the CDR3, the DNA is TGTGCCAGCGGGGGACAGGGTGCAACTAATGAAAAACTGTTTTTT.

The rearrangement joins TRBV27 to TRBJ2-5; D is unresolved. The CDR3 spans 12 residues. In germline, CDR1 is MNHEY, CDR2 SMNVEV (reference sequence). The ends were cut back, 3 bases at V and 4 bases at J, with 6 bases in the middle. DNA of the CDR3: TGTGCCAGCAGTTTTTACGGAGAGACCCAGTACTTC. Its translation: CASSFYGETQYF.

The chain joins TRBV7-8 to TRBJ1-2, with a tentative D call TRBD1 (5 bases). Looked up from germline, CDR1 is SGHVS and CDR2 is FQNEAQ. The V end lost 1 base, the J end lost 10 bases, and 16 bases lay between the germline ends. The CDR3 is 14 residues long. CDR3 in amino acids: CASSLVLTATSYTF. The CDR3 bases are TGTGCCAGCAGCTTAGTTTTGACAGCCACGTCCTACACCTTC.

The chain has TRBV18 and TRBJ2-5; 13 bases are a match to TRBD2. This CDR3 region has 16 residues. The V gene end was trimmed by 3 bases and the J gene end by 3 bases; junction bases not matched to a gene: 4. Looked up from germline, CDR1 is KGHSH and CDR2 is LQKENI. The CDR3 spells CASSPGTSGTEETQYF. The DNA for the CDR3 is TGTGCCAGCTCACCCGGGACTAGCGGGACCGAAGAGACCCAGTACTTC.

The V and J genes are TRBV6-5 and TRBJ2-3; D remains unclear. Germline V gene sequence: CDR1 MNHEY, CDR2 SVGAGI. V was shortened by 5 bases and J by 0 bases, with 9 bases between the two germline ends. The CDR3 loop spans 14 amino acids. CDR3 residues: CASSQVSSTDTQYF. The CDR3 DNA sequence: TGTGCCAGCAGTCAGGTCTCTAGCACAGATACGCAGTATTTT.

The V call is TRBV4-1, the J call TRBJ2-2, with D perhaps TRBD2 (5 bases). Germline-derived CDR1 and CDR2 are MGHRA and YSYEKL. V lost 3 bases and J 5 bases, leaving 19 bases between the germline ends. This CDR3 has 17 amino acids. CDR3 sequence (DNA): TGCGCCAGCAGCCACCCCCCCGTCGGGGAAGGAACCGGGGAGCTGTTTTTT. It codes for CASSHPPVGEGTGELFF.

CDR3 coding DNA: TGCGCCAGCAGCTGGGCAGGGGGCGCGAGGACTGAAGCTTTCTTT. Translation: CASSWAGGARTEAFF. This chain joins TRBV5-1 and TRBJ1-1; 8 nucleotides align to TRBD1. The CDR3 sequence is 15 residues long. Trimming took 3 bases from V and 5 from J; bases not matched to a gene: 9. Looked up from germline, CDR1 is SGHRS and CDR2 is YFSETQ.

V is TRBV6-5 and J is TRBJ1-3; D unresolved. Germline V lookup: CDR1 MNHEY, CDR2 SVGAGI. There are 14 residues in the CDR3. With 5 bases removed from V and 0 bases from J, the gap between germline ends came to 8 bases. The CDR3 nucleotides are TGTGCCAGCAGTCCTCAGATCTCTGGAAACACCATATATTTT. It is translated as CASSPQISGNTIYF.

This chain links TRBV6-5 with TRBJ1-5, with 7 nucleotides matching TRBD1. Per germline, CDR1 MNHEY and CDR2 SVGAGI. The CDR3 is 15 residues long. J lost 5 bases, V lost 7 bases, and 11 bases had no gene match. The CDR3 sequence: CASNKRQGDYQPQHF. Here the CDR3 DNA reads TGTGCCAGCAACAAAAGACAGGGCGACTATCAGCCCCAGCATTTT.